This note documents a single T cell receptor (beta chain) sequence. Its antigen is currently unknown. RNA was isolated and reverse transcribed to cDNA, the sequencing template. Clones were read by immunoSEQ multiplex PCR, and TCRdb kept only the in-frame ones, dropping some. The sample gives over 150,000 clones, about 48% of which show up once; 11% is in the top ten. This CDR3 has 13 amino acids. From germline, CDR1 is SNHLY and CDR2 FYNNEI. V was pared by 3 bases and J by 7 bases, with 13 bases between. The data derive from a study of CD8+ T cells in alopecia areata. Study background: Severity of treated patients was scored by affected scalp percentage.

Study-level results: Patients showed less clear TCR sequence sharing than mice, possibly partly because of HLA diversity.

Indicated treatment: oral pan-JAK inhibitor, 5-10 mg twice daily. The chain carries TRBV2 and TRBJ2-7, with D uncertain. The sequence derives from a human donor with alopecia areata. Sequencing used CD8+ T cells sorted from blood, obtained at week 24, from a patient treated with tofacitinib. CDR3 in amino acids: CASSDRILGEQYF. DNA for the CDR3: TGTGCCAGCAGTGATCGAATTTTGGGTGAGCAGTACTTC.